This T cell receptor beta chain was recorded in a study of cytomegalovirus exposure and HLA in healthy donors. As concerns this clone: The antigen is undetermined.

General observations from the study: When presence/absence was analysed, sequencing depth was taken to be roughly uniform across donors. Later analysis suggested links between common viral pathogens and several top significant clusters. Most sequenced TCRs were rare (though some public TCRs occurred in many donors). Cytomegalovirus-associated TCR beta chains were listed, numbering 150 to 200.

PCR employed 60 Vbeta and 13 Jbeta primers. TCRdb keeps only in-frame clones here, not all; method: immunoSEQ multiplex PCR. This table has some 170,000 clones, just under 80% appearing once. Per germline, CDR1 PRHDT and CDR2 FYEKMQ (reference sequence). This CDR3 contains 16 residues. Losses at the gene ends were 4 bases for V and 2 bases for J; bases not matched to a gene: 9. The sample taken for sequencing was PBMCs. The TCR sequence derives from a female donor in good health and CMV-seronegative. The rearrangement links TRBV13 to TRBJ2-3, with 7 bases matching TRBD2. DNA for the CDR3: TGTGCCAGCAGCTCTCCCAGCGGGATGGCCACAGATACGCAGTATTTT. Its translation is CASSSPSGMATDTQYF.